This T cell receptor beta chain was captured in a study of T cell responses to AZD1222 COVID-19 vaccine (dated by TCRdb to the early 2020s). With regard to the full study: TCR sequencing was performed for 230 to 250 trial participants, of whom approximately 200 were given two doses of AZD1222 and approximately 26 were given two doses of MenACWY control vaccine. Trial participants were enrolled into age subgroups of 18-55, 56-69 and 70-plus years, which contained approximately 150, 28 and 58 TCR-sequenced participants, respectively. On the study overall, not on this receptor specifically: Participants were mostly white British, with more females than males. The authors suggested clonal diversity may have been underestimated. Reportedly, close to half of the unique spike-specific TCRs recognized epitopes lying outside the regions that are mutated in the B.1.351 and B.1.1.7 variants. Spike-specific TCR breadth and depth rose significantly after two AZD1222 doses compared with day 0 and with MenACWY recipients. Because no samples from the day 14 peak response were available, repertoires could be characterized only after the peak T cell response. The 56-69-year group was small, and its depth increase did not reach significance, likely because of low power. Only a handful of AZD1222 recipients were SARS-CoV-2 seropositive at baseline, limiting conclusions about previously exposed vaccinees. The whole spike protein was spanned by vaccine-associated CD4 TCRs, and dominant responses were seen in regions 160-218 and 743-854.

This clone has a single count. Its antigen is currently not known. Per-base quality was not reported, and no clone a single base away is much larger than it. The CDR3 regions of human TCRbeta chains were analyzed by immunosequencing. Turning to the authors' computational methods: TCRs in the repertoires were matched against a reference library of SARS-CoV-2-specific TCRs that had been generated with the MIRA antigen-specificity platform. Breadth was defined as the fraction of unique TCRs that were SARS-CoV-2-associated, and depth was defined as the fraction of total T cells that were SARS-CoV-2-associated. Using the MIRA data, each spike-specific TCR was assigned both to the spike region to which the TCR was reactive and to a CD4 or CD8 class. Log10-transformed breadth and depth values were compared by one-way ANOVA with Sidak's multiple comparisons tests. The table was pulled from immuneACCESS by TCRdb, which kept in-frame rearrangements only. Such tables lose some clones; where checked, under half of the loss comes from unresolved V genes, and the rest has no known cause. That table supplies the V and J calls and clone size; D and trimming were determined from the DNA. Present in this sample are tens of thousands of clones, about 80% of which were seen just once. About an eighth of the sample is held by the ten biggest clonotypes.

The CDR3 runs 17 residues from the cysteine to the phenylalanine. Only the CDR3 portion is preserved as DNA: 51 bases, with reading frame beginning at the first base. Trimming removed 3 bases from V and 4 bases from J, leaving 21 bases between the germline ends. As encoded in the germline V gene, CDR1 is MNHNS while CDR2 is SASEGT. The time point label, as the study defines it: about 28 days (+/-7) after the second vaccine dose. AZD1222 recipients with second doses at about 4 weeks or about 12 weeks were pooled, because spike-specific TCR depth and breadth did not differ between schedules. The vaccinee samples were drawn from two UK trials, COV001 and COV002, one of which was a single-blind randomized controlled phase 2/3 trial testing AZD1222 (ChAdOx1 nCoV-19) in healthy adults. For TCRbeta chain sequencing, PBMC samples from trial participants were taken at day 0 and at day 28 after the second dose.

The sample here was peripheral blood, taken 28 days after the second AZD1222 dose. The source is an adult who received the AZD1222 COVID-19 vaccine. The chain joins TRBV6-1 to TRBJ1-1; the D gene remains uncertain. The sequenced DNA is TGTGCCAGCAGTGACCACCCGACACCCTGGATAGCCACTGAAGCTTTCTTT. Translated, it reads CASSDHPTPWIATEAFF.